The rows below give T cell receptor beta chains drawn from one sample of a study of blood T cell repertoires in COVID-19. Method: immunoSEQ multiplex PCR; TCRdb's copy keeps in-frame clones and lacks some. Of some 350,000 clones in the sample, about 90% were seen once. What was sequenced was peripheral blood. These receptors were collected from a man aged 18-30 years with active or convalescent COVID-19. Each CDR3 is given with its conserved first and last residue. The D gene is left open where the match is weak. Only part of the rows carry a size: once, few, many, or a class if the clone is expanded.

cdr3_aa	cdr3_nt	cdr3_length	d_call	clone_size	j_call	v_call
CASSRGTSISYEQYF	TGTGCCAGCAGCCGCGGGACTAGCATATCCTACGAGCAGTACTTC	15	TRBD2	.	TRBJ2-7	TRBV6-5
CASSPGTGGAEQYF	TGTGCCAGCAGCCCCGGGACAGGTGGTGCCGAGCAGTACTTC	14	TRBD1	.	TRBJ2-7	TRBV9
CASSDRLAYEQYF	TGTGCCAGCAGTGACCGGCTAGCCTACGAGCAGTACTTC	13	.	.	TRBJ2-7	TRBV6-4
CATSSWREGTNEQFF	TGTGCCACCAGCAGCTGGCGGGAGGGCACCAATGAGCAGTTCTTC	15	TRBD2	.	TRBJ2-1	TRBV15
CASSAQATYNSPLHF	TGTGCCAGCAGTGCGCAGGCCACCTATAATTCACCCCTCCACTTT	15	.	once	TRBJ1-6	TRBV14
CASLDRYNSEKLFF	TGTGCCAGCTTAGACAGGTACAACTCCGAAAAACTGTTTTTT	14	.	.	TRBJ1-4	TRBV18
CASSPGGRAVTDTQYF	TGTGCCAGCAGCCCTGGGGGGAGGGCTGTCACAGATACGCAGTATTTT	16	TRBD2	.	TRBJ2-3	TRBV11-3
CASSSGGYGYTF	TGTGCCAGCAGCTCCGGGGGCTATGGCTACACCTTC	12	.	few	TRBJ1-2	TRBV28
CASSEAYSNYGYTF	TGTGCCAGCAGTGAAGCATACAGTAACTATGGCTACACCTTC	14	.	once	TRBJ1-2	TRBV6-1
CASSSSGGYTDTQYF	TGTGCCAGCAGCTCAAGCGGGGGGTACACAGATACGCAGTATTTT	15	TRBD2	.	TRBJ2-3	TRBV7-6
CASSFAGGPREQFF	TGTGCCAGCAGCTTCGCGGGGGGGCCGAGGGAGCAGTTCTTC	14	TRBD2	.	TRBJ2-1	TRBV7-8
CAISSDREGNQPQHF	TGTGCCATCAGTTCGGACAGGGAGGGCAATCAGCCCCAGCATTTT	15	TRBD1	.	TRBJ1-5	TRBV10-3
CASSSGQGLTNQPQHF	TGTGCCAGCAGCTCGGGACAGGGGCTTACCAATCAGCCCCAGCATTTT	16	TRBD1	.	TRBJ1-5	TRBV5-5
CSASRGAPETQYF	TGCAGTGCTAGTCGGGGGGCCCCGGAGACCCAGTACTTC	13	.	.	TRBJ2-5	TRBV20-1
CASSLGSTGESYEQYF	TGTGCCAGCAGCTTAGGTTCGACAGGGGAGTCCTACGAGCAGTACTTC	16	TRBD1	once	TRBJ2-7	TRBV7-9
CASSPAELAGATDTQYF	TGTGCCAGCAGCCCAGCGGAACTAGCGGGGGCCACAGATACGCAGTATTTT	17	TRBD2	.	TRBJ2-3	TRBV3-1/TRBV3-2
CASSLWGQYPNTEAFF	TGTGCCAGCAGTTTATGGGGCCAATACCCGAACACTGAAGCTTTCTTT	16	.	.	TRBJ1-1	TRBV28
CASSFSPSGTYEQYF	TGTGCCAGCAGTTTTTCACCTTCAGGAACCTACGAGCAGTACTTC	15	.	many	TRBJ2-7	TRBV27
CASSSTGTGTETQYF	TGCGCCAGCAGCTCGACCGGGACAGGGACAGAGACCCAGTACTTC	15	TRBD1	.	TRBJ2-5	TRBV5-1
CASSGASYEQYF	TGTGCCAGCAGCGGAGCATCCTACGAGCAGTACTTC	12	.	.	TRBJ2-7	TRBV25-1
CASSLPPLRFDNEQFF	TGTGCCAGCTCCCTACCCCCCCTGCGGTTCGACAATGAGCAGTTCTTC	16	.	.	TRBJ2-1	TRBV18
CASSRVETSGFYRYNEQFF	TGTGCCAGCTCACGGGTCGAGACTAGCGGGTTTTACAGATACAATGAGCAGTTCTTC	19	TRBD2	once	TRBJ2-1	TRBV18
CASSQVIEPTDTYEQYF	TGCGCCAGCAGCCAAGTCATAGAACCCACCGATACCTACGAGCAGTACTTC	17	.	few	TRBJ2-7	TRBV4-3